The T cell receptor (beta chain) described here comes from a study of CD8 T cells in ankylosing spondylitis. General study findings and limits: For ankylosing spondylitis blood, a TCR beta motif of roughly 8 highly homologous variants appeared characteristic.

Quantitative 5'-RACE with molecular barcodes produced the TCR beta libraries. TCRdb passed the 5' RACE reads through MiXCR, listing each CDR3 protein once. The table has approximately 210,000 distinct CDR3 sequences, about 13% seen once; the top ten hold about 15%. Details on this clonotype: Antigen: not known.

The TCR originated in a male donor with ankylosing spondylitis or in good health (not recorded which). The sequenced sample was blood, either unsorted or a sorted T cell fraction (not recorded which).

CDR3 nucleotides: TGTGCCACCAGCTCCTGGACAGGGGAAGAGACCCAGTACTTC. Translated, it gives CATSSWTGEETQYF. The rearrangement joins TRBV15 to TRBJ2-5; TRBD1 matches 9 bases. This CDR3 spans 14 amino acids. CDR1 is LNHNV, CDR2 YYDKDF, per germline (reference sequence). V lost 5 bases to trimming and J lost 3 bases; unmatched junction nucleotides: 4. Full variable domain (rest looked up from reference TRBV15 and TRBJ2-5): DAMVIQNPRYQVTQFGKPVTLSCSQTLNHNVMYWYQQKSSQAPKLLFHYYDKDFNNEADTPDNFQSRRPNTSFCFLDIRSPGLGDTAMYLCATSSWTGEETQYFGPGTRLLVL.